Listed here are 31 T cell receptor beta chains from one sample, sequenced in a study of blood T cells in healthy people across ages. A second PCR of about 7 to 12 cycles used a sample-barcoded 5' primer and a J-beta primer mix. TCRdb fed the 5' RACE reads into MiXCR, producing one record per CDR3 protein. The sample lists 1.4 million or so distinct CDR3 sequences; approximately 42% were seen once. The sequencing sample was made of blood. The receptors come from a woman between 18 and 30 years old in good health.

This clonotype has only a few counts. The chain uses TRBV20-1 and TRBJ2-5; 7 nucleotides line up with TRBD1. The germline gives CDR1 DFQATT, CDR2 SNEGSKA (reference sequence). V trimming: 4 bases; J trimming: 4 bases; junction bases outside the gene matches: 12. The CDR3 loop spans 15 amino acids. The DNA for the CDR3 is TGCAGTGCTACTTCCCGACAGGGCATCCGAGAGACCCAGTACTTC. As protein: CSATSRQGIRETQYF.

This clonotype was detected a few times. The chain couples TRBV2 to TRBJ1-2; D may be TRBD1 (5 bases). The CDR3 extends over 14 amino acids. Germline V CDR1 and CDR2: SNHLY, FYNNEI. V lost 4 bases and J lost 4, with 13 bases in between. As DNA, the CDR3 is TGTGCCAGCAGTGGAGACGGTGGGGCCTATGGCTACACCTTC. Translating it yields CASSGDGGAYGYTF.

The V and J genes are TRBV6-1 and TRBJ1-5; 11 nucleotides align to TRBD1. CDR1 and CDR2 from the germline V gene are MNHNS and SASEGT. The CDR3 is 16 amino acids. Trimming cost V 6 bases and J 4 bases; bases outside gene matches: 8. CDR3 nucleotide sequence: TGTGCCAGCAGAGGAGGACAGGGGGCAGGAAATCAGCCCCAGCATTTT. Its protein product is CASRGGQGAGNQPQHF.

V usage is TRBV7-9 and J usage is TRBJ2-2; D possibly corresponds to TRBD1 (6 bases). V lost 3 bases and J lost 5, with 10 bases in between. CDR3 size: 14 residues. Germline V gene data show CDR1 as SEHNR and CDR2 as FQNEAQ (reference sequence). The CDR3 loop is CASSFRGLTGELFF. The CDR3 coding sequence is TGTGCCAGCAGCTTCAGGGGATTGACCGGGGAGCTGTTTTTT.

CDR3 sequence (DNA): TGCGCCAGCAGCTTGAGCCCTGGGAACCACGAGCAGTACTTC. This encodes CASSLSPGNHEQYF. V gene TRBV5-1 combines with J gene TRBJ2-7, with D unresolved. Germline-derived CDR1 and CDR2 are SGHRS and YFSETQ. The length of the CDR3 is 14 residues. The V gene lost 1 base and the J gene lost 5 bases, with 13 bases spanning the gap.

This clonotype was picked up a small number of times. This chain uses TRBV20-1 with TRBJ2-1; 8 nucleotides agree with TRBD1. Gene TRBJ2-7 matches the end of the DNA better, so the J call may be wrong. Germline V gives CDR1 DFQATT, CDR2 SNEGSKA (reference sequence). The CDR3 totals 14 residues. CDR3 sequence reads: CSAADRVSYNEQYF. The CDR3 nucleotides are TGCAGTGCGGCGGACAGGGTCTCCTACAATGAGCAGTACTTC.

This clonotype was detected a few times. The chain couples TRBV5-1 to TRBJ2-1; TRBD1 might be the D (5 bases). The CDR3 covers 18 residues. V shed 0 bases and J shed 0 bases, with 16 bases lying between them. Germline V lookup: CDR1 SGHRS, CDR2 YFSETQ. CDR3 in DNA: TGCGCCAGCAGCTTGGCCAACTCAGGGCAGGGCTCCTACAATGAGCAGTTCTTC. It translates to CASSLANSGQGSYNEQFF.

This clonotype was seen only a few times. The chain has TRBV25-1 and TRBJ2-7; no definite D call. CDR3 length equals 13 residues. Deletions cut 4 bases from V and 5 bases from J, with 12 bases between. Germline V CDR1 and CDR2: MGHDK, SYGVNS. CDR3 sequence reads: CASSADGRNEQYF. The CDR3 bases are TGTGCCAGCAGTGCGGATGGACGGAACGAGCAGTACTTC.

The CDR3 loop is CASSEGQAVRYTF. The CDR3 DNA is TGCGCCAGCAGCGAAGGACAGGCGGTGCGCTACACCTTC. The chain couples TRBV5-1 to TRBJ1-2, with TRBD1 matching 7 bases. Germline CDR1 is SGHRS and CDR2 is YFSETQ. V lost 4 bases to trimming and J lost 9 bases; unmatched junction nucleotides: 9. This CDR3 spans 13 amino acids.

This clonotype was recorded a few times. V is TRBV29-1 and J is TRBJ2-1; D might be TRBD2 (6 bases). The CDR3 totals 15 residues. V dropped 1 base and J dropped 6 bases, with 16 bases sitting between them. From germline, CDR1 is SQVTM and CDR2 ANQGSEA. The CDR3 nucleotides are TGCAGCGTTGAAGGCATACCCGTCGGGGGCAATGAGCAGTTCTTC. Its translation is CSVEGIPVGGNEQFF.

This clonotype showed up just a few times. V is TRBV28 and J is TRBJ2-1; the D gene is possibly TRBD1 (6 bases). The CDR3 is made up of 14 amino acids. In germline, CDR1 is MDHEN, CDR2 SYDVKM. The V end was cut by 0 bases, the J end by 7 bases, with 10 bases between. CDR3 protein: CASSLWDSTNEQFF. The CDR3 coding sequence is TGTGCCAGCAGTTTATGGGACAGTACTAATGAGCAGTTCTTC.

J is TRBJ1-2 and V is TRBV11-2; D perhaps matches TRBD1 (6 bases). Germline-derived CDR1 and CDR2 are SGHAT and FQNNGV. Trimming left V 5 bases short and J 8 bases short, with 21 bases between. The CDR3 is made up of 15 amino acids. In nucleotides, the CDR3 is TGTGCCAGCAGCCGGACTGACAGGAATAGTTTGGGCTACACCTTC. Amino acid sequence: CASSRTDRNSLGYTF.

This clonotype was detected only a few times. The chain couples TRBV11-1 to TRBJ2-1; 11 bases map to TRBD2. This CDR3 contains 17 residues. Trimming removed 1 base from V and 3 bases from J; junction bases left unmatched: 5. CDR1 and CDR2 (germline): SGHAT, FQDESV (reference sequence). The CDR3 DNA is TGTGCCAGCAGCTTAGTTTCAGGGACTAGCGGCTACAATGAGCAGTTCTTC. Protein: CASSLVSGTSGYNEQFF.

This clonotype was counted only a few times. This chain links TRBV7-8 with TRBJ1-4, with 7 positions matching TRBD1. Germline lookup yields CDR1 SGHVS and CDR2 FQNEAQ. CDR3 length: 15 amino acids. V lost 5 bases, J lost 5 bases, and 8 bases stayed unmatched. The DNA of the CDR3 is TGTGCCAGCAGCGCGGACAGGTACCAGAATGAAAAACTGTTTTTT. Its protein product is CASSADRYQNEKLFF. The entire variable domain, with the rest obtained from reference TRBV7-8 and TRBJ1-4, is as follows: GAGVSQSPRYKVAKRGQDVALRCDPISGHVSLFWYQQALGQGPEFLTYFQNEAQLDKSGLPSDRFFAERPEGSVSTLKIQRTQQEDSAVYLCASSADRYQNEKLFFGSGTQLSVL.

The chain couples TRBV24-1 to TRBJ2-2; D might be TRBD1 (5 bases). CDR3 length equals 16 residues. CDR1 and CDR2 from the germline V gene are KGHDR and SFDVKD. V lost 3 bases, J lost 5 bases, and 15 bases lay in between. The CDR3: CATSDPVQGCTGELFF. The DNA of the CDR3 is TGTGCCACCAGTGATCCCGTCCAGGGTTGTACCGGGGAGCTGTTTTTT.

The chain joins TRBV6-5 to TRBJ2-4; 13 bases line up with TRBD2. V shed 4 bases, J shed 13 bases, and the junction held 10 bases outside the gene matches. CDR1 is MNHEY, CDR2 SVGAGI, per germline. This CDR3 is 15 amino acids long. This chain's CDR3 is CASSWTSGGYNEQYF. The CDR3 DNA reads TGTGCCAGCAGTTGGACTAGCGGGGGCTACAATGAGCAGTACTTC.

This chain uses TRBV20-1 with TRBJ2-7; maybe TRBD1 (6 bases). V was trimmed by 5 bases and J by 4 bases, leaving 18 bases between them. Looked up from germline, CDR1 is DFQATT and CDR2 is SNEGSKA (reference sequence). The CDR3 has 14 residues. The chain's CDR3 is CSAGLGHREYEQYF. In DNA, the CDR3 is TGCAGTGCTGGTCTGGGACACCGTGAGTACGAGCAGTACTTC.

J is TRBJ2-1 and V is TRBV12-3 or TRBV12-4; D ambiguous. The DNA matches TRBJ2-7 better at its end, which makes the J call doubtful. The CDR3 spans 13 residues. CDR3 nucleotide sequence: TGTGCCAGCAGTGAAGCATCCTACAATGAGCAGTACTTC. This encodes CASSEASYNEQYF.

This sequence joins TRBV5-6 and TRBJ2-7; 9 bases align to TRBD2. V was clipped by 1 base and J by 0 bases; unmatched bases: 5. The CDR3 extends over 16 amino acids. Germline values: CDR1 SGHDT, CDR2 YYEEEE. This chain's CDR3 is CASSLIQAGGSYEQYF. The CDR3 nucleotides read TGTGCCAGCAGCTTGATACAAGCGGGAGGCTCCTACGAGCAGTACTTC.

The rearrangement uses TRBV4-3 and TRBJ2-7; D is unresolved. The length of the CDR3 is 16 residues. Germline values: CDR1 LGHNA, CDR2 YSLEER. Trimming left V 1 base short and J 1 base short, with 14 bases between. For the CDR3, the DNA is TGCGCCAGCAGCCAAGGCTCGCCAGGCGAGTCCTACGAGCAGTACTTC. Translating it yields CASSQGSPGESYEQYF.

The table lists this clonotype with a few counts. V usage is TRBV11-2 and J usage is TRBJ2-4; 7 positions match TRBD1. Unmatched junction bases numbered 7, after V lost 5 bases and J lost 0 bases. CDR3 length equals 16 residues. Germline values: CDR1 SGHAT, CDR2 FQNNGV. In nucleotides, the CDR3 is TGTGCCAGCAGCCCCACGACAGGGCTAGCCAAAAACATTCAGTACTTC. As protein: CASSPTTGLAKNIQYF.

This clonotype was found a few times. V is TRBV5-1 and J is TRBJ2-1, with D unclear. V was trimmed by 5 bases and J by 9 bases, leaving 12 bases between them. Per the germline V gene, CDR1 is SGHRS and CDR2 is YFSETQ. CDR3 size: 12 residues. CDR3 sequence: CASSREIGEQFF. The CDR3 DNA reads TGCGCCAGCAGTCGTGAGATTGGTGAGCAGTTCTTC. The full variable domain, rest sourced from reference TRBV5-1 and TRBJ2-1, is KAGVTQTPRYLIKTRGQQVTLSCSPISGHRSVSWYQQTPGQGLQFLFEYFSETQRNKGNFPGRFSGRQFSNSRSEMNVSTLELGDSALYLCASSREIGEQFFGPGTRLTVL.

The chain couples TRBV28 to TRBJ1-4; D not resolved. The CDR3 extends over 13 amino acids. Germline V gives CDR1 MDHEN, CDR2 SYDVKM. V was shortened by 1 base and J by 6 bases, with 6 bases between the two germline ends. CDR3 nucleotide sequence: TGTGCCAGCAGTTTATCGGCCGATGAAAAACTGTTTTTT. It codes for CASSLSADEKLFF.

This chain connects TRBV20-1 to TRBJ2-7; D not resolved. This CDR3 has 17 amino acids. Germline CDR1 is DFQATT and CDR2 is SNEGSKA (reference sequence). V lost 5 bases to trimming and J lost 0 bases, with 23 bases between them. The CDR3 region has the DNA TGCAGTGCTCCTCCAAAGGTCGTTAGCTACTTCTCCTACGAGCAGTACTTC. It translates to CSAPPKVVSYFSYEQYF.

This clonotype was seen a handful of times. The rearrangement uses TRBV7-2 and TRBJ2-7; D gene ambiguous. Germline CDR1 SGHTA, CDR2 FQGNSA. The CDR3 has 14 residues. Trimming shortened V by 0 bases and J by 6 bases, and 12 bases separated the two germline ends. In DNA form, the CDR3 reads TGTGCCAGCAGCTTAGCATCCGCCCTGAGCGAGCAGTACTTC. It translates to CASSLASALSEQYF.

This clonotype was seen only a few times. The chain is built from TRBV10-2 and TRBJ2-4, with D unclear. V was cut by 0 bases and J by 0 bases, with 6 bases left in between. The CDR3 runs 15 residues. Germline-derived CDR1 and CDR2 are WSHSY and SAAADI. This chain's CDR3 is CASSESTGAKNIQYF. The DNA for the CDR3 is TGCGCCAGCAGTGAGTCGACGGGAGCCAAAAACATTCAGTACTTC.

The table lists this clonotype with a few counts. The genes are TRBV29-1 and TRBJ2-2; TRBD1 matches 9 bases. This CDR3 has 18 amino acids. Trimming at V came to 0 bases and at J to 7 bases, leaving 15 bases not matched to a gene. Germline CDR1 SQVTM, CDR2 ANQGSEA. This CDR3 reads CSVEDPHSGTGRDGELFF. CDR3 bases: TGCAGCGTTGAAGATCCACATTCCGGGACAGGGAGGGACGGGGAGCTGTTTTTT.

This clonotype was counted between two and nine times. V is TRBV4-2 and J is TRBJ2-7; D unresolved. The germline gives CDR1 LGHNA, CDR2 YNFKEQ. The length of the CDR3 is 13 residues. V gave up 5 bases and J gave up 3 bases, with 11 bases separating them. The CDR3 sequence is CASSEATNYEQYF. CDR3 nucleotide sequence: TGTGCCAGCAGCGAAGCTACTAACTACGAGCAGTACTTC.

This clonotype was found many times. The chain couples TRBV4-3 to TRBJ2-7; tentatively, D is TRBD1 (7 bases). This CDR3 contains 14 residues. The V and J ends lost 0 bases and 4 bases respectively, with 10 bases between them. Per germline, CDR1 LGHNA and CDR2 YSLEER. The CDR3 here is CASSQDRGDYEQYF. The DNA for the CDR3 is TGCGCCAGCAGCCAAGACAGGGGGGATTACGAGCAGTACTTC.

The chain links TRBV4-1 to TRBJ2-7; D is unresolved. CDR1 MGHRA and CDR2 YSYEKL come from the germline V gene. V shed 6 bases and J shed 0 bases, with 15 bases lying between them. CDR3 length: 15 residues. The CDR3 bases are TGCGCCAGCAGAGAGGTACCGCTTCCCTCCTACGAGCAGTACTTC. Translating gives CASREVPLPSYEQYF.

The chain uses TRBV20-1 and TRBJ2-3; D is undetermined. V gave up 7 bases and J gave up 6 bases, with 11 bases separating them. Germline assignment: CDR1 DFQATT and CDR2 SNEGSKA (reference sequence). The CDR3 runs 11 residues. The CDR3 spells CSGRTSDTQYF. The DNA for the CDR3 is TGCAGTGGACGGACCTCTGATACGCAGTATTTT.